Below, 27 T cell receptor beta chains from the same sample are listed, as sequenced in a study of neoadjuvant anti-PD-1 for oral cavity cancer (dated by TCRdb to about 2021). Sample time point, as interpreted from the label and publication: before neoadjuvant nivolumab. Receptor amplification or capture employed the immunoSEQ multiplex PCR assay. TCRdb's version of the immuneACCESS table is confined to in-frame rearrangements and falls short of the full clone set. An unresolved V gene accounts for under half of the shortfall where checked; the remainder is of unknown origin. The sample data list 84,000 or so clones, and more than 80% of these were observed just once. The ten largest clonotypes hold 2.5% to 3.5% of the sample. This specimen consisted of PBMCs, obtained before nivolumab (anti-PD-1) treatment. Receptors were obtained from a person aged 40 to 85 with oral cavity squamous cell carcinoma.

The rearrangement links TRBV10-2 to TRBJ2-3, with TRBD2 identical over 9 bases. V shed 6 bases and J 0 bases; nucleotides not matched to a gene: 4. The CDR3 totals 15 residues. The germline V gene encodes CDR1 WSHSY and CDR2 SAAADI. The CDR3: CASRISGGSTDTQYF. CDR3 bases: TGCGCCAGCAGGATTAGCGGGGGTAGCACAGATACGCAGTATTTT.

The sample holds a few counts of this clone. The V call is TRBV6-1, the J call TRBJ1-3, with a tentative D call TRBD1 (6 bases). CDR1 MNHNS and CDR2 SASEGT come from the germline V gene. The ends were cut back, 5 bases at V and 0 bases at J, with 11 bases in the middle. The CDR3 is 15 residues long. The CDR3 here is CASSQQGSSGNTIYF. Here the CDR3 DNA reads TGTGCCAGCAGTCAGCAGGGGAGCTCTGGAAACACCATATATTTT.

The chain uses TRBV5-6 and TRBJ2-7; 7 bases are a match to TRBD2. Germline loops: CDR1 SGHDT, CDR2 YYEEEE. CDR3 size: 14 residues. The junction had 3 bases not matched to a gene; V was cut back by 1 base and J by 2 bases. CDR3 sequence: CASSLQAGPYEQYF. The CDR3 coding sequence is TGTGCCAGCAGCTTGCAAGCGGGGCCCTACGAGCAGTACTTC.

The rearrangement links TRBV6-5 to TRBJ2-1; D is uncertain. The V end lost 2 bases, the J end lost 0 bases, and 5 bases lay between the germline ends. Looked up from germline, CDR1 is MNHEY and CDR2 is SVGAGI. CDR3 length: 14 amino acids. The CDR3 here is CASSYGISYNEQFF. The CDR3 DNA reads as TGTGCCAGCAGTTACGGGATCTCCTACAATGAGCAGTTCTTC.

V usage is TRBV19 and J usage is TRBJ2-7, with 7 positions matching TRBD1. The germline gives CDR1 LNHDA, CDR2 SQIVND (reference sequence). The CDR3 has 13 amino acids. V was pared by 5 bases and J by 7 bases, with 8 bases of the junction left unmatched. The CDR3 loop reads CASSPGQTGEQYF. CDR3 DNA: TGTGCCAGTAGTCCTGGACAGACAGGGGAGCAGTACTTC.

The chain carries TRBV29-1 and TRBJ2-1, with 7 nucleotides matching TRBD1. Germline CDR1 and CDR2: SQVTM and ANQGSEA. The CDR3 is 11 residues long. With V trimmed by 7 bases and J by 6 bases, 3 bases remained unmatched. CDR3 sequence: CSATGVNEQFF. The CDR3 DNA sequence: TGCAGCGCAACAGGGGTCAATGAGCAGTTCTTC.

This clone was counted between two and nine times. The chain has TRBV30 and TRBJ1-2; TRBD1 agrees at 8 bases. The CDR3 has 14 residues. Trimming at V came to 0 bases and at J to 8 bases, leaving 8 bases not matched to a gene. Germline values: CDR1 GTSNPN, CDR2 SVGIG (reference sequence). The CDR3 region has the DNA TGTGCCTGGAGTGTGGTCAGGGGGCTGGTAGGCTACACCTTC. It yields the protein CAWSVVRGLVGYTF.

This chain links TRBV30 with TRBJ2-3; 8 bases are a match to TRBD2. The CDR3 totals 14 residues. After removal of 1 base from V and 6 bases from J, the junction contained 6 bases not matched to a gene. Germline CDR1 is GTSNPN and CDR2 is SVGIG (reference sequence). CDR3 sequence: CAWSAGGAGDTQYF. In nucleotides, the CDR3 is TGTGCCTGGAGTGCGGGAGGGGCTGGGGATACGCAGTATTTT.

This clone appeared a few times. The chain uses TRBV2 and TRBJ2-1; 10 nucleotides match TRBD1. V shed 6 bases, J shed 0 bases, and the junction held 5 bases outside the gene matches. Germline lookup yields CDR1 SNHLY and CDR2 FYNNEI. This CDR3 is built from 16 residues. The CDR3 is CASREDRGGSYNEQFF. CDR3 nucleotides: TGTGCCAGCAGGGAGGACAGGGGGGGCTCCTACAATGAGCAGTTCTTC.

The rearrangement links TRBV6-1 to TRBJ1-3, with D unclear. This CDR3 spans 14 amino acids. V was trimmed by 6 bases and J by 4 bases, leaving 13 bases between them. Germline V gene data show CDR1 as MNHNS and CDR2 as SASEGT. This CDR3 is CASRENSAGNTIYF. DNA of the CDR3: TGTGCCAGCAGAGAAAACAGCGCAGGAAACACCATATATTTT.

The V gene is TRBV7-9, the J gene TRBJ1-1; the D is unclear. Trimming pared 6 bases from V and 2 bases from J, leaving 19 bases between. Germline lookup yields CDR1 SEHNR and CDR2 FQNEAQ (reference sequence). The CDR3 contains 16 residues. As DNA, the CDR3 is TGTGCCAGCAGTTACCGCCCCCCTGGGATCAACACTGAAGCTTTCTTT. Translated: CASSYRPPGINTEAFF. Complete variable domain (other parts from reference TRBV7-9 and TRBJ1-1): DTGVSQNPRHKITKRGQNVTFRCDPISEHNRLYWYRQTLGQGPEFLTYFQNEAQLEKSRLLSDRFSAERPKGSFSTLEIQRTEQGDSAMYLCASSYRPPGINTEAFFGQGTRLTVV.

DNA of the CDR3: TGTGCCAGTAGTATTGGAATGACAGGGGGCAGAGAGACCCAGTACTTC. Protein product: CASSIGMTGGRETQYF. V usage is TRBV19 and J usage is TRBJ2-5, with 10 positions matching TRBD1. The trim removed 3 bases at V and 4 bases at J, leaving 8 bases unmatched. The CDR3 spans 16 residues. Germline CDR1 LNHDA, CDR2 SQIVND (reference sequence).

The chain couples TRBV19 to TRBJ2-7; D is ambiguous. CDR1 LNHDA and CDR2 SQIVND come from the germline V gene (reference sequence). This CDR3 spans 14 amino acids. The V end was cut by 3 bases, the J end by 5 bases, with 14 bases between. The CDR3 reads CASSISAPLDEQYF. The CDR3 region has the DNA TGTGCCAGTAGTATCTCGGCGCCACTGGACGAGCAGTACTTC.

This chain joins TRBV6-1 and TRBJ1-3, with no clear D. The V end was cut by 2 bases, the J end by 0 bases, with 2 bases between. CDR3 size: 13 residues. CDR1 MNHNS and CDR2 SASEGT come from the germline V gene. In DNA form, the CDR3 reads TGTGCCAGCAGTGAATCCTCTGGAAACACCATATATTTT. It specifies CASSESSGNTIYF.

The J gene is TRBJ1-1, the V gene TRBV6-4; D is uncertain. The CDR3 is 13 amino acids. V was pared by 5 bases and J by 5 bases, with 12 bases between. The germline V gene encodes CDR1 MRHNA and CDR2 SNTAGT. CDR3 amino acids: CASSLAGNTEAFF. The CDR3 DNA reads as TGTGCCAGCAGTCTTGCGGGTAATACTGAAGCTTTCTTT.

The table lists this clone with a count of one. The genes are TRBV6-6 and TRBJ1-1, with D unclear. The CDR3 loop spans 12 amino acids. Germline loops: CDR1 MNHNY, CDR2 SVGAGI (reference sequence). Trimming removed 8 bases from V and 1 base from J, with 8 bases in between. As DNA, the CDR3 is TGTGCCAGCCACGCAGGGAACACTGAAGCTTTCTTT. Translation: CASHAGNTEAFF.

The chain joins TRBV5-5 to TRBJ2-2; D is uncertain. This CDR3 is built from 16 residues. Trimming removed 0 bases from V and 1 base from J, with 10 bases in between. In germline, CDR1 is SGHKS, CDR2 YYEKEE (reference sequence). This chain's CDR3 is CASSLEAGKNTGELFF. The CDR3, as DNA: TGTGCCAGCAGCTTGGAGGCCGGAAAGAACACCGGGGAGCTGTTTTTT.

This clone was seen once. The rearrangement joins TRBV6-6 to TRBJ1-1; D remains unclear. Trimming shortened V by 6 bases and J by 1 base, and 9 bases separated the two germline ends. The CDR3 is 13 amino acids. Germline loops: CDR1 MNHNY, CDR2 SVGAGI (reference sequence). The CDR3 DNA is TGTGCCAGCAGCCCACAAGGGAACACTGAAGCTTTCTTT. This translates into CASSPQGNTEAFF.

The genes are TRBV7-9 and TRBJ2-3; D might be TRBD1 (6 bases). The germline CDR1 and CDR2 sequences are SEHNR and FQNEAQ (reference sequence). This CDR3 is built from 14 residues. V was clipped by 2 bases and J by 5 bases, with 11 bases between them. CDR3 amino acids: CASSLLSGEDTQYF. As DNA, the CDR3 is TGTGCCAGCAGCTTATTGTCAGGGGAAGATACGCAGTATTTT.

This chain connects TRBV27 to TRBJ2-7; 7 bases align to TRBD2. This CDR3 is built from 16 residues. J lost 3 bases, V lost 0 bases, and 8 bases had no gene match. CDR1 and CDR2 (germline): MNHEY, SMNVEV (reference sequence). The CDR3 DNA follows: TGTGCCAGCAGTTTATCGTACTCGGGAGGAAGCTACGAGCAGTACTTC. The encoded protein is CASSLSYSGGSYEQYF.

The chain recombines TRBV10-3 with TRBJ1-1; D is ambiguous. Germline V gene lookup returns CDR1 ENHRY and CDR2 SYGVKD. This CDR3 comprises 14 residues. V was pared by 2 bases and J by 2 bases, with 9 bases between. The DNA for the CDR3 is TGTGCCATCAGTGAGCAGGTGATAAACACTGAAGCTTTCTTT. Translating gives CAISEQVINTEAFF.

This chain uses TRBV2 with TRBJ2-3, with 7 bases lining up with TRBD2. Per the germline V gene, CDR1 is SNHLY and CDR2 is FYNNEI. The CDR3 extends over 15 amino acids. V was pared by 2 bases and J by 0 bases, with 2 bases of the junction left unmatched. CDR3 loop: CASSELAVSTDTQYF. The CDR3 DNA reads as TGTGCCAGCAGTGAACTAGCGGTTAGCACAGATACGCAGTATTTT.

V gene TRBV27 combines with J gene TRBJ2-3; D tentatively reads TRBD1 or TRBD2 (5 bases each). Trimming took 7 bases from V and 1 from J, leaving 12 bases between them. The CDR3 runs to 14 residues. Germline CDR1 and CDR2: MNHEY and SMNVEV (reference sequence). CDR3 DNA sequence: TGTGCCAGCAACCAGCTGGGGGGCACAGATACGCAGTATTTT. Translated: CASNQLGGTDTQYF.

This clone is a singleton in its sample. This sequence joins TRBV6-5 and TRBJ2-7; the D gene is possibly TRBD2 (6 bases). Trimming removed 7 bases at V and 4 bases at J, with 17 bases between. This CDR3 region has 14 residues. Per the germline V gene, CDR1 is MNHEY and CDR2 is SVGAGI. This CDR3 is CASKAEGRWYEQYF. The CDR3 DNA sequence: TGTGCCAGCAAAGCGGAGGGGAGATGGTACGAGCAGTACTTC.

The V and J genes are TRBV10-3 and TRBJ2-5; 10 bases agree with TRBD2. V was clipped by 0 bases and J by 3 bases; unmatched bases: 7. This CDR3 is built from 17 residues. In germline, CDR1 is ENHRY, CDR2 SYGVKD. This CDR3 is CAISESRSLAGEETQYF. In DNA form, the CDR3 reads TGTGCCATCAGTGAGTCGCGGTCCCTAGCGGGAGAAGAGACCCAGTACTTC.

The gene calls are TRBV2 and TRBJ1-4; D remains ambiguous. This CDR3 is built from 16 residues. Trimming took off 0 bases at V and 4 bases at J, with 12 bases between the two ends. CDR1 is SNHLY, CDR2 FYNNEI, per germline. The CDR3 loop is CASSEALQRDNEKLFF. CDR3 coding DNA: TGTGCCAGCAGTGAAGCGCTTCAACGGGATAATGAAAAACTGTTTTTT.

The chain uses TRBV10-3 and TRBJ2-5; 11 positions match TRBD1. Germline loops: CDR1 ENHRY, CDR2 SYGVKD. The CDR3 spans 17 residues. The V gene end was trimmed by 3 bases and the J gene end by 4 bases; junction bases not matched to a gene: 10. The CDR3 here is CAISEKPGTGGRETQYF. In DNA form, the CDR3 reads TGTGCCATCAGTGAAAAGCCCGGGACAGGGGGGAGAGAGACCCAGTACTTC.